This T cell receptor beta chain was recorded in a study of blood T cells in healthy people across ages. Staff drew around 10 milliliters of peripheral blood from each donor. The sample holds many counts of this clonotype. The use of a sample-barcoded 5' primer and a J-beta primer mix characterized a second PCR of 7 to 11 cycles. A single record per CDR3 protein comes from TCRdb applying MiXCR to the 5' RACE reads. The table shows some 1.5 million distinct CDR3 sequences, with 28% occurring only once. The specimen was blood. This receptor was identified in a woman in her twenties or thirties in good health.

The CDR3 loop is CASTRNTYNEQFF. The CDR3 DNA is TGTGCCAGCACTCGAAATACCTACAATGAGCAGTTCTTC. This rearrangement joins TRBV12-3 or TRBV12-4 to TRBJ2-1; no clear D. CDR3 length: 13 residues. The V end was cut by 7 bases, the J end by 2 bases, with 9 bases between.